The sequence of this T cell receptor beta chain was determined in a study of Ad26.COV2.S vaccination and SARS-CoV-2 variants. About the study: Ad26.COV2.S arm of COV1001 included the donor.

Some clones are missing from TCRdb's copy, which holds only in-frame ones; the method was immunoSEQ multiplex PCR. The repertoire holds over 350,000 clones, around nine tenths seen once, with around 3.4% in the top ten. Treatment noted: around 19 received Ad26.COV2.S at low or high dose, single or two shots; about 5 received placebo; per-sample allocation not given. Samples were taken on day 63 after the first vaccine or placebo injection. This clone was detected only once. Its antigen is as yet unknown. Study-wide results and caveats: The authors reported substantial breadth in spike-specific CD8+ and CD4+ T cell responses after vaccination.

After removal of 7 bases from V and 1 base from J, the junction contained 5 bases not matched to a gene. Germline CDR1 LNHDA, CDR2 SQIVND (reference sequence). The CDR3 has 15 amino acids. The chain uses TRBV19 and TRBJ2-3, with 10 bases matching TRBD2. This receptor was identified in a person between 18 and 59 years old who received the Ad26.COV2.S COVID-19 vaccine or a placebo. The sequencing here drew on peripheral blood, taken in a trial of Ad26.COV2.S vaccine versus placebo. DNA of the CDR3: TGTGCCAGTAACCCTCTAGCGGGGGGCACAGATACGCAGTATTTT. Translating it yields CASNPLAGGTDTQYF.